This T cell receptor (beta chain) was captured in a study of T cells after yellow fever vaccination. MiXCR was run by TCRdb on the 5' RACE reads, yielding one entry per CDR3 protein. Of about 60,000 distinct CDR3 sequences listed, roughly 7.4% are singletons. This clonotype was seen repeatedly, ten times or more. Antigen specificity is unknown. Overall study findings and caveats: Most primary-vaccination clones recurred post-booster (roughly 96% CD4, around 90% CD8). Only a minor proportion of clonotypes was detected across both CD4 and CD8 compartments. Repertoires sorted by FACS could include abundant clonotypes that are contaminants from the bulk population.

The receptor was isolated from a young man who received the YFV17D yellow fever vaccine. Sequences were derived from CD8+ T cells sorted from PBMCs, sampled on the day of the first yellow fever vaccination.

CDR3 nucleotides: TGCAGTGCGACTGACAGGGGAAGGTACACTGAAGCTTTCTTT. Its translation: CSATDRGRYTEAFF. This chain links TRBV20-1 with TRBJ1-1, with TRBD1 identical over 8 bases. The CDR3 is 14 amino acids. Germline V gene sequence: CDR1 DFQATT, CDR2 SNEGSKA (reference sequence). With 6 bases clipped from V and 3 bases from J, the junction kept 9 bases outside the gene matches.